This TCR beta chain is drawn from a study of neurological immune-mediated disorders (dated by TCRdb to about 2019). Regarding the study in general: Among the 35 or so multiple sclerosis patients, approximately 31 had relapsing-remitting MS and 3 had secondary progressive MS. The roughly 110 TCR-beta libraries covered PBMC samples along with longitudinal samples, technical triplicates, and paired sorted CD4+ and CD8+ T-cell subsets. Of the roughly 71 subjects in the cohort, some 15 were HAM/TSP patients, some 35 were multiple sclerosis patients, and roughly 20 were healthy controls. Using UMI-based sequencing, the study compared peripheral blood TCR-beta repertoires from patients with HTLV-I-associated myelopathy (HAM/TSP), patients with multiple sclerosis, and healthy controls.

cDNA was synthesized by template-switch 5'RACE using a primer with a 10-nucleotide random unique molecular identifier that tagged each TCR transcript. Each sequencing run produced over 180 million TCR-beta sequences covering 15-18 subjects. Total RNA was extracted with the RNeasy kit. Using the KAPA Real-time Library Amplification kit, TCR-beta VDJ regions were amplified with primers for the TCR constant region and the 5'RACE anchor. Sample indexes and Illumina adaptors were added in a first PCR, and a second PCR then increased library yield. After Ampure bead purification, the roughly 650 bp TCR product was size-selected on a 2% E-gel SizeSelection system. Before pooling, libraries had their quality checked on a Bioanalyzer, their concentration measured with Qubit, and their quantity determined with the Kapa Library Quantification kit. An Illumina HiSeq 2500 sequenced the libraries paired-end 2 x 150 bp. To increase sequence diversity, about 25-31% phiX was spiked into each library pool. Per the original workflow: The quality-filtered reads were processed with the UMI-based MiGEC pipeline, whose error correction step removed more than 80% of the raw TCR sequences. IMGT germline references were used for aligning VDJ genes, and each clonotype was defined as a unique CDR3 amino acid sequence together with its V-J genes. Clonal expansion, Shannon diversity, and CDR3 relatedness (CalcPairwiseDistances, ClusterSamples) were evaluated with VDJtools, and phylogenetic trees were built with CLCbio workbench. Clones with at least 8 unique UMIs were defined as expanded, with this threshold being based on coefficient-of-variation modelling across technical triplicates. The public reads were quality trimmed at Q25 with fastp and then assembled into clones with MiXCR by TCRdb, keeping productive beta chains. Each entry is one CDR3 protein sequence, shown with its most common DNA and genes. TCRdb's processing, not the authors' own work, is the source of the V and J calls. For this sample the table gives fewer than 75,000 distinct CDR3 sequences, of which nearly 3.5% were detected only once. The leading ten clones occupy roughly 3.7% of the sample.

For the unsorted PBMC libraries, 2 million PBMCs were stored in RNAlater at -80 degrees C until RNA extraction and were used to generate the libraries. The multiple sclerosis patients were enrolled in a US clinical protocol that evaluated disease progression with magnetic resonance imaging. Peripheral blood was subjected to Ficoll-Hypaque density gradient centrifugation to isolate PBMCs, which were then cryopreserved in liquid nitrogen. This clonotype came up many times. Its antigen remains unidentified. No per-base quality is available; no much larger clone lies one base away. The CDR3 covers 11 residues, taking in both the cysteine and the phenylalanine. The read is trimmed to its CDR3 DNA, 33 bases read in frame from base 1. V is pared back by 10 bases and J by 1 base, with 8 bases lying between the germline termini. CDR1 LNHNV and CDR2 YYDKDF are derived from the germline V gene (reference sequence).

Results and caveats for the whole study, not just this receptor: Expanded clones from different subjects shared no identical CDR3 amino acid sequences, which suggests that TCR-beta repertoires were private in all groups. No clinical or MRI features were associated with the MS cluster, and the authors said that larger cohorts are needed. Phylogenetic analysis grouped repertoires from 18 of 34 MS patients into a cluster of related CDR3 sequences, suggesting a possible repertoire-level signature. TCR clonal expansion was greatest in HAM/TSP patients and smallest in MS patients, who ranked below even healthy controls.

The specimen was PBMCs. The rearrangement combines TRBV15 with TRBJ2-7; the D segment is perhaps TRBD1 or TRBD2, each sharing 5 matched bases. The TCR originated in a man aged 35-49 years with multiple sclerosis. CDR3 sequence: CARDASYEQYF. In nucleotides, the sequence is TGTGCCAGGGACGCTTCCTACGAGCAGTACTTC.